This T cell receptor (beta chain) was observed in a study of T cells in Graves' hyperthyroidism and ophthalmopathy. Regarding the study as a whole: Blood shared most expanded thyroid clonotypes above 0.001.

Remarks on this clonotype: Its cognate antigen is unknown.

Lactation, pregnancy, other autoimmune disease or uncontrolled infection excluded patients. CDR1 is SGHRS, CDR2 YFSETQ, per germline. The CDR3 loop spans 16 amino acids. Trimming stripped 4 bases from V and 4 bases from J, with 19 bases between. Researchers took RNA transcripts and amplified the TCR beta CDR3 regions from them. Carried out on the TCR CDR3, a first-round RT-PCR used the HTBI primer set. Each CDR3 protein is one row after TCRdb ran MiXCR on the multiplex PCR reads. The sample yields around 700,000 distinct CDR3 sequences, under 20% seen once. This chain joins TRBV5-1 and TRBJ2-3; D may be TRBD1 or TRBD2 (6 bases each). The origin of this receptor is a woman aged 45-59 years with Graves' hyperthyroidism that later progressed to Graves' ophthalmopathy. Material: blood. DNA for the CDR3: TGCGCCAGCAGCGACGGAGGGGGGTCTCGTGCAGATACGCAGTATTTT. Translated: CASSDGGGSRADTQYF.